The TCR beta chain described here comes from a study of CD8 T cells in ankylosing spondylitis. General study points: Reportedly, matched ankylosing spondylitis synovial fluid was significantly enriched for disease-linked clones. A TCR beta motif of under ten highly homologous variants appeared characteristic of ankylosing spondylitis blood.

CDR1 is GTSNPN, CDR2 SVGIG, per germline (reference sequence). V lost 3 bases and J 1 base, leaving 3 bases between the germline ends. This CDR3 contains 11 residues. TCRdb analysed the 5' RACE reads with MiXCR anew, one entry per CDR3 protein. The top ten clones hold more than 0.5% of a sample with 750,000 to 850,000 distinct CDR3 sequences, about 10% of them seen once. There are a few counts of this clonotype. The antigen is unknown. V gene TRBV30 combines with J gene TRBJ1-2, with D hard to call. The clonotype comes from a male donor with ankylosing spondylitis. Material: blood, either unsorted or a sorted T cell fraction (not recorded which). CDR3 DNA sequence: TGTGCCTGGAGGATTAACTATGGCTACACCTTC. Translating it yields CAWRINYGYTF.